These T cell receptor beta chains were read from a single sample in a study of shared clonotypes between healthy human individuals. Produced via immunoSEQ multiplex PCR; TCRdb's table is partial and in-frame only. The sample holds about 1.5 million clones, about 96% seen once. Sequencing was done on a sample of naive CD4+ T cells sorted from blood. The source of these receptors is a man in his thirties or forties in good health. CDR3s include the opening cysteine and the closing phenylalanine or tryptophan. The D gene is left open where the match is weak. Where a row states a size, it is once, few, many or the class of an expanded clone; other rows omit it.

TRBV5-4	TRBJ2-6	.	.	CASRRDKTPSGANVLTF	TGTGCCAGCAGACGGGACAAGACCCCATCTGGGGCCAACGTCCTGACTTTC
TRBV4-1	TRBJ1-4	.	.	CASKKGRQLNEKLFF	TGCGCCAGCAAAAAGGGCCGGCAGCTTAATGAAAAACTGTTTTTT
TRBV7-9	TRBJ2-5	.	TRBD2	CASSLTGLAFETQYF	TGTGCCAGCAGCTTAACGGGACTAGCCTTCGAGACCCAGTACTTC
TRBV5-6	TRBJ2-7	.	.	CASSLVPNGHEQYF	TGTGCCAGCAGCTTGGTACCAAATGGCCACGAGCAGTACTTC
TRBV28	TRBJ1-5	.	TRBD1	CASSFTRWTGGDQPQHF	TGTGCCAGCAGCTTTACCCGTTGGACAGGAGGGGATCAGCCCCAGCATTTT
TRBV28	TRBJ2-1	.	TRBD2	CASTPPGGIYNEQFF	TGTGCCAGCACCCCGCCCGGGGGGATATACAATGAGCAGTTCTTC
TRBV15	TRBJ2-3	.	.	CATSRDGRASTDTQYF	TGTGCCACCAGCAGAGACGGGAGAGCGAGCACAGATACGCAGTATTTT
TRBV15	TRBJ2-7	.	.	CATSRTGTDRSYEQYF	TGTGCCACCAGCAGAACCGGGACGGATCGCTCCTACGAGCAGTACTTC
TRBV30	TRBJ2-7	.	TRBD1	CAWSSFLGQGQYF	TGTGCCTGGAGTTCATTTCTAGGACAGGGGCAGTACTTC
TRBV10-3	TRBJ2-3	.	TRBD1	CAISGESGTGSTDTQYF	TGTGCCATCAGTGGGGAGTCGGGGACAGGGAGCACAGATACGCAGTATTTT
TRBV5-1	TRBJ2-3	once	.	CASSLEGSTDTQYF	TGCGCCAGCAGCTTGGAGGGCTCTACAGATACGCAGTATTTT
TRBV7-9	TRBJ2-1	.	.	CASSLGVVGDPRSYNEQFF	TGTGCCAGCAGCTTAGGGGTCGTGGGGGATCCCCGATCCTACAATGAGCAGTTCTTC
TRBV7-2	TRBJ2-3	.	TRBD2	CASSLIGTSGSPDTQYF	TGTGCCAGCAGCTTAATTGGGACTAGCGGGAGCCCAGATACGCAGTATTTT
TRBV13	TRBJ1-5	.	.	CASSLGLKGQPQHF	TGTGCCAGCAGCTTAGGCCTTAAGGGGCAGCCCCAGCATTTT
TRBV12-5	TRBJ1-1	.	.	CASALKGGVVDTEAFF	TGTGCTAGTGCCCTTAAGGGAGGGGTGGTCGACACTGAAGCTTTCTTT
TRBV10-3	TRBJ1-2	.	.	CAIRQNYGYTF	TGTGCCATCAGACAGAACTATGGCTACACCTTC
TRBV18	TRBJ1-1	.	TRBD1	CASSRPGQRNTEAFF	TGTGCCAGCTCTCGGCCGGGACAGAGGAACACTGAAGCTTTCTTT
TRBV29-1	TRBJ2-1	.	.	CSVELTPRRYNEQFF	TGCAGCGTCGAACTGACTCCACGGAGGTACAATGAGCAGTTCTTC
TRBV18	TRBJ2-7	.	.	CASSLAGTADYEQYF	TGTGCCAGCTCACTAGCCGGGACGGCGGACTACGAGCAGTACTTC
TRBV29-1	TRBJ2-2	.	TRBD2	CSVVLASGELFF	TGCAGCGTTGTACTAGCGTCCGGGGAGCTGTTTTTT
TRBV6-1	TRBJ1-5	.	.	CATQLWGPNQPQHF	TGTGCCACCCAACTATGGGGCCCCAATCAGCCCCAGCATTTT
TRBV19	TRBJ2-1	.	.	CASSNRRGASYNEQFF	TGTGCCAGTAGTAACCGTCGTGGTGCCTCCTACAATGAGCAGTTCTTC
TRBV5-4	TRBJ2-1	.	TRBD2	CASSLELQGLAGVEQFF	TGTGCCAGCAGCTTGGAGTTGCAGGGACTAGCGGGAGTTGAGCAGTTCTTC
TRBV5-4	TRBJ2-7	once	.	CASSLEPAAATYEQYF	TGTGCCAGCAGCTTGGAGCCAGCGGCAGCCACCTACGAGCAGTACTTC
TRBV5-1	TRBJ2-7	.	.	CASSLVGTPGSYEQYF	TGCGCCAGCAGCTTGGTTGGGACCCCAGGATCCTACGAGCAGTACTTC
TRBV5-4	TRBJ2-7	.	.	CASSLGQRYEQYF	TGTGCCAGCAGCTTGGGACAGAGATACGAGCAGTACTTC
TRBV9	TRBJ2-1	.	TRBD2	CASSVGLAGLVGSYNEQFF	TGTGCCAGCAGCGTAGGACTAGCGGGACTTGTTGGGTCCTACAATGAGCAGTTCTTC
TRBV5-5	TRBJ2-5	.	TRBD1	CASSLRGLETQYF	TGTGCCAGCAGCCTCAGGGGGCTGGAGACCCAGTACTTC
TRBV5-6	TRBJ1-2	.	.	CASSFTGRRGYTF	TGTGCCAGCAGCTTCACGGGGAGGAGGGGCTACACCTTC
TRBV18	TRBJ1-5	.	.	CASSPRQGNQPQHF	TGTGCCAGCTCACCCCGACAGGGCAATCAGCCCCAGCATTTT
TRBV7-9	TRBJ1-4	.	.	CASSFSGRNEKLFF	TGTGCCAGCAGCTTCTCGGGCCGGAATGAAAAACTGTTTTTT
TRBV19	TRBJ2-7	.	.	CASSILVGQASYEQYF	TGTGCCAGTAGTATACTTGTAGGGCAGGCGAGCTACGAGCAGTACTTC
TRBV5-1	TRBJ2-3	.	.	CASSRGGFSSSTDTQYF	TGCGCCAGCAGCCGGGGAGGTTTCAGCTCCAGCACAGATACGCAGTATTTT
TRBV29-1	TRBJ2-6	.	.	CSVRTGSGANVLTF	TGCAGCGTCCGTACAGGGTCTGGGGCCAACGTCCTGACTTTC
TRBV6-6	TRBJ2-7	.	.	CASSYSTRTVKQYF	TGTGCCAGCAGTTACTCGACCCGGACAGTCAAGCAGTACTTC
TRBV1	TRBJ1-1	.	.	CTSTQAFF	TGCACCAGCACCCAAGCTTTCTTT
TRBV9	TRBJ1-5	.	TRBD1	CASSVDDRVDQPQHF	TGTGCCAGCAGCGTTGACGACAGGGTAGATCAGCCCCAGCATTTT
TRBV7-2	TRBJ1-5	.	.	CASSAHNQPQHF	TGTGCCAGCAGCGCACACAATCAGCCCCAGCATTTT
TRBV30	TRBJ2-3	.	.	CAWLKGAHTDTQYF	TGTGCCTGGTTGAAAGGGGCACACACAGATACGCAGTATTTT
TRBV7-3	TRBJ2-1	.	TRBD2	CASSSGLAVYNEQFF	TGTGCCAGCAGCTCGGGACTAGCTGTCTACAATGAGCAGTTCTTC
TRBV7-9	TRBJ1-1	.	.	CASSLGQREKAFF	TGTGCCAGCAGCTTAGGACAGCGGGAGAAAGCTTTCTTT
TRBV5-1	TRBJ2-1	once	.	CASSPPGNEQFF	TGCGCCAGCAGCCCCCCCGGGAATGAGCAGTTCTTC
TRBV10-3	TRBJ2-1	.	TRBD2	CATRLAGDRDEQFF	TGTGCCACCAGACTAGCGGGAGACCGAGATGAGCAGTTCTTC
TRBV11-2	TRBJ2-7	.	.	CASSLVGARYEQYF	TGTGCCAGCAGCTTAGTAGGGGCCAGATACGAGCAGTACTTC